This T cell receptor beta chain was sequenced during a study of OX40 agonist ivuxolimab in advanced cancers. On the study more broadly: Dosing consisted of intravenous ivuxolimab at 0.01 to 10 mg/kg every 2 weeks. Patients were roughly 83% male with ages roughly 23 to 79, mean 60.

The data were produced by immunoSEQ multiplex PCR, yet TCRdb's version contains in-frame clones alone and is incomplete. The table records 15,000 or so clones, approximately 78% of them present only once. The germline gives CDR1 WSHSY, CDR2 SAAADI. The V end was cut by 6 bases, the J end by 4 bases, with 16 bases between. This CDR3 has 15 amino acids. The sequence was obtained from an adult with an advanced solid tumor such as melanoma, head and neck, liver or kidney cancer. This chain uses TRBV10-2 with TRBJ1-3; D is undetermined. The input for sequencing was CD4+ or CD8+ T cells sorted from blood, taken in a trial of the OX40 agonist ivuxolimab. CDR3 in DNA: TGCGCCAGCAGCGAAGCCCGGAGCTTGGGAAACACCATATATTTT. Residues: CASSEARSLGNTIYF.